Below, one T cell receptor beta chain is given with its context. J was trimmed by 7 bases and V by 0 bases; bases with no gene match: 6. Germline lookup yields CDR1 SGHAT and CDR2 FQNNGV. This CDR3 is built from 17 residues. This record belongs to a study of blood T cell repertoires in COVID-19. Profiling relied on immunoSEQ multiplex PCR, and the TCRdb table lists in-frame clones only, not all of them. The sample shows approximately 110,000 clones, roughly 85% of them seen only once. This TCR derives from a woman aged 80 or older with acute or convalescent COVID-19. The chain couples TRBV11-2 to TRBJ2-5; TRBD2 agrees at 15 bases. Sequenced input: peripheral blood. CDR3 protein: CASSLEGLAGGSRTQYF. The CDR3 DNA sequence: TGTGCCAGCAGCTTAGAGGGACTAGCGGGAGGCTCACGGACCCAGTACTTC.